This T cell receptor beta chain was sequenced in a study of OX40 agonist ivuxolimab in advanced cancers. Study results and caveats: There were, on average, more expanded clones in CD8+ T cells than in CD4+.

Germline CDR1 and CDR2: SGHTA and FQGNSA. J gave up 1 base and V 1 base, and 2 bases lay outside the gene matches. The CDR3 is made up of 17 amino acids. Data came from immunoSEQ multiplex PCR; TCRdb stores just in-frame clones and leaves some out. The sample carries 30,000 to 45,000 clones, roughly 77% recorded once. This clone has a single count. Its antigen is currently unknown. The TCR sequence derives from an adult with an advanced solid tumor such as melanoma, head and neck, liver or kidney cancer. The specimen comprised CD4+ or CD8+ T cells sorted from blood, sampled in a trial of the OX40 agonist ivuxolimab. The chain recombines TRBV7-2 with TRBJ2-3, with 13 bases matching TRBD2. CDR3 in DNA: TGTGCCAGCAGCTTAGAACTAGCGGGAGGGGGCACAGATACGCAGTATTTT. Translating gives CASSLELAGGGTDTQYF.